The table lists the clone carrying this T cell receptor (beta chain) with a few counts. What it binds is unknown. This record belongs to a study of blood T cells in healthy people across ages. Regarding the study as a whole: Older individuals had lower TCR beta diversity per million T cells (the decline was roughly linear). Not knowing donor CMV status may have confounded expanded clonotype changes.

The authors isolated at least 6.5 million PBMCs per sample. Alongside a J-beta primer mix, a sample-barcoded 5' primer served in a second PCR lasting roughly 6 to 11 cycles. One entry per CDR3 protein, called by TCRdb with MiXCR from the 5' RACE reads. The profile covers 1,800,000 or so distinct CDR3 sequences, with roughly 43% appearing a single time and roughly 23% taken by the ten largest. The sample consisted of blood. This clonotype was sampled from a human donor in good health.

The CDR3: CASSPRTGASQGGELFF. Written as DNA, the CDR3 is TGCGCCAGCAGCCCCCGGACGGGGGCCTCGCAGGGCGGGGAGCTGTTTTTT. The chain joins TRBV5-1 to TRBJ2-2, with D perhaps given as TRBD1 or TRBD2 (6 bases each). V was trimmed by 4 bases and J by 7 bases, leaving 23 bases between them. Germline CDR1 reads SGHRS; CDR2 reads YFSETQ. The CDR3 loop spans 17 amino acids.